This T cell receptor (beta chain) was retrieved from a study of CD8+ T cells in alopecia areata. Study context: The authors grafted skin from approximately 6-13-month-old C3H/HeJ donors with spontaneous alopecia onto approximately 6-10-week-old female C3H/HeJ mice.

cDNA serving as the sequencing template came from extracted, reverse transcribed RNA. Here immunoSEQ multiplex PCR was the method, and the copy in TCRdb shows in-frame clones only, minus some. The data list some 2,000 clones, none observed once; approximately 52% falls to the top ten. Study-wide findings and caveats: Although TCR sharing was seen in mice, sharing across patients was less clear, possibly for HLA-related reasons. An increase in clonality over normal scalp was evident in lesional scalp, especially alopecia totalis/universalis. Scalp sample data also include resident alphabeta T cells from normal skin.

This clone was seen ten or more times. What it binds is unknown. Germline and genes: mouse. The read comes to an end 4 residues before the CDR3 does, leaving the germline J gene to fill in the end. CDR1 and CDR2 from the germline V gene are NNHNN and SYGAGS (reference sequence). V shed 0 bases, J shed 3 bases, and the junction held 2 bases outside the gene matches. The CDR3 has 15 amino acids. The V and J genes are TRBV13-2 and TRBJ2-1, with TRBD2 matching over 8 bases. The sample taken for sequencing was lesional skin. This TCR derives from a C3H/HeJ mouse with alopecia areata. The strain's MHC: H2-k. The CDR3 is CASGDAGLGYAEQFF. Incomplete CDR3 DNA: TGTGCCAGCGGTGATGCAGGACTGGGCTATGCT.